Listed below are T cell receptor beta chains from one sample, sequenced in a study of T-cell reconstitution after alpha-beta-depleted transplantation in children. MiXCR was run by TCRdb on the PCR reads, yielding one entry per CDR3 protein. Of a few hundred thousand distinct CDR3 sequences in the sample, 10% to 15% were seen once. The material was PBMCs, obtained from the stem cell graft. All receptors come from a human donor who donated a stem cell graft to a child with Fanconi anemia. The CDR3 runs from the conserved cysteine through the conserved F or W. Fields, in order: J gene, D gene, V gene, clone size, CDR3 DNA, CDR3 protein. The D gene is left open where the match is weak. For some rows the clone size is stated as once, few or many, or as a class when expanded; others skip it.

TRBJ2-3,-,TRBV7-3,-,TGTGCCAGCAGCCAGAGGGGCGGGGGCACAGATACGCAGTATTTT,CASSQRGGGTDTQYF
TRBJ2-7,-,TRBV12-3/TRBV12-4,many,TGTGCCAGCAGTTCCCCCCATTACTACGAGCAGTACTTC,CASSSPHYYEQYF
TRBJ2-1,TRBD2,TRBV20-1,few,TGCAGTGCTAGAGATCGGACTAGCGGGCCTTACAATGAGCAGTTCTTC,CSARDRTSGPYNEQFF
TRBJ2-5,-,TRBV27,many,TGTGCCAGCAGTTCTCCCCGGACAGCCGGTAAAGAGACCCAGTACTTC,CASSSPRTAGKETQYF
TRBJ2-1,-,TRBV18,-,TGTGCCAGCTCACCGATCAGGGCCAATGAGCAGTTCTTC,CASSPIRANEQFF
TRBJ2-7,TRBD1,TRBV7-2,-,TGTGCCAGCAGCATGGGACAGGGACGGAGGGAGCAGTACTTC,CASSMGQGRREQYF
TRBJ2-3,TRBD1,TRBV5-1,many,TGCGCCAGCAGCTCCGGACAGGAGACAGATACGCAGTATTTT,CASSSGQETDTQYF
TRBJ2-1,-,TRBV5-1,-,TGCGCCAGCAGCTTGGCCAATGGGAATGAGCAGTTCTTC,CASSLANGNEQFF
TRBJ1-2,-,TRBV3-1,-,TGTGCCAGCAGCCAGTGGTTCTATGGCTACACCTTC,CASSQWFYGYTF
TRBJ1-2,-,TRBV7-9,-,TGTGCCAGCAGTCAAGTCGGACATTTGGAGCCTGGCTACACCTTC,CASSQVGHLEPGYTF
TRBJ1-2,TRBD1,TRBV27,-,TGTGCCAGCGGGATCGGCCCAGGGGGCCCAGCTAACTATGGCTACACCTTC,CASGIGPGGPANYGYTF
TRBJ1-2,-,TRBV12-3/TRBV12-4,-,TGTGCCAGCAGTTTCAGGGAATATGGCTACACCTTC,CASSFREYGYTF
TRBJ2-5,-,TRBV28,many,TGTGCCAGCAGTTTGACAGGGGAGGGGAAGGAGACCCAGTACTTC,CASSLTGEGKETQYF
TRBJ2-2,-,TRBV5-1,-,TGCGCCAGCAGCTACTCACAGGGTTATTCCGGGGAGCTGTTTTTT,CASSYSQGYSGELFF
TRBJ2-5,TRBD1,TRBV7-8,few,TGTGCCAGCAGCTGGACCGGACAGGACGTAAAGCAAGAGACCCAGTACTTC,CASSWTGQDVKQETQYF
TRBJ1-4,-,TRBV4-2,-,TGTGCCAGCAGCCAAGTATCCGGTGAAAAACTGTTTTTT,CASSQVSGEKLFF
TRBJ2-3,-,TRBV10-1,few,TGCGCCAGCAGTGAGTTCTCGGGTATTACAGATACGCAGTATTTT,CASSEFSGITDTQYF
TRBJ1-1,-,TRBV4-3,few,TGCGCCAGCAGCCAAGGCAGGTCGGACACTGAAGCTTTCTTT,CASSQGRSDTEAFF
TRBJ2-2,-,TRBV5-4,-,TGTGCCAGCAGCTTGTTTCTCACCGGGGAGCTGTTTTTT,CASSLFLTGELFF
TRBJ2-1,TRBD1,TRBV2,-,TGTGCCAGCAGTCGGGACAGTAGTTTAGGAAATGAGCAGTTCTTC,CASSRDSSLGNEQFF
TRBJ1-5,-,TRBV25-1,few,TGTGCCAGCAGGGAGGGGAATCAGCCCCAGCATTTT,CASREGNQPQHF
TRBJ2-3,-,TRBV12-5,few,TGTGCTAGTGGTTTGGGAGTCGGCACAGATACGCAGTATTTT,CASGLGVGTDTQYF
TRBJ2-6,-,TRBV5-1,few,TGCGCCAGCCACAAGGGACTGGCTGGGGCCAACGTCCTGACTTTC,CASHKGLAGANVLTF
TRBJ2-1,TRBD2,TRBV5-6,many,TGTGCCAGCAGCTTGGCGAGCGGGGGCCTGAGTGTTGAGCAGTTCTTC,CASSLASGGLSVEQFF
TRBJ2-7,TRBD1,TRBV5-1,-,TGCGCCAGCAGCTTGGGGGGGACAGGGATCGTCGAGCAGTACTTC,CASSLGGTGIVEQYF
TRBJ2-1,TRBD1,TRBV7-2,-,TGTGCCAGCAGCCCCCAGACGACAGGGGGCAATGAGCAGTTCTTC,CASSPQTTGGNEQFF
TRBJ2-3,-,TRBV5-6,-,TGTGCCAGCAGCTTGAGCGTCCCCGATACGCAGTATTTT,CASSLSVPDTQYF
TRBJ1-1,-,TRBV20-1,-,TGCAGAGCCACTCTCAGCACTGAAGCTTTCTTT,CRATLSTEAFF
TRBJ2-5,-,TRBV20-1,many,TGCAGTGGGGGGTTCCAAGAGACCCAGTACTTC,CSGGFQETQYF
TRBJ1-1,-,TRBV2,few,TGTGCCAGCAGTGAAGCTGGAACAGGATTCGACACTGAAGCTTTCTTT,CASSEAGTGFDTEAFF
TRBJ1-1,-,TRBV5-1,-,TGCGCCAGCAGCTTGATGGGCCTGGGGGACACTGAAGCTTTCTTT,CASSLMGLGDTEAFF
TRBJ1-1,-,TRBV20-1,-,TGCAGTGCTAGAGACCGACGAACGAACACTGAAGCTTTCTTT,CSARDRRTNTEAFF
TRBJ2-3,-,TRBV27,-,TGTGCCAGCAGCAATGGACCGATCTCGGATACGCAGTATTTT,CASSNGPISDTQYF
TRBJ2-2,-,TRBV4-2,many,TGTGCCAGCAGCCAAGAAACGTACACCGGGGAGCTGTTTTTT,CASSQETYTGELFF
TRBJ2-5,-,TRBV18,many,TGTGCCAGCTCACCCGGCGGGGAAGAGACCCAGTACTTC,CASSPGGEETQYF
TRBJ2-3,-,TRBV29-1,-,TGCAGCGTTAACGACAGGAGCTCAGATACGCAGTATTTT,CSVNDRSSDTQYF
TRBJ2-3,-,TRBV2,-,TGTGCCGAGGGACTTCGCGATACGCAGTATTTT,CAEGLRDTQYF
TRBJ2-2,TRBD1,TRBV12-3/TRBV12-4,-,TGTGCCAGCACCCAGACAGGGAACGCCGGGGAGCTGTTTTTT,CASTQTGNAGELFF
TRBJ2-2,-,TRBV11-2,few,TGTGCCAGCAGCTCTCAGAACACCGGGGAGCTGTTTTTT,CASSSQNTGELFF
TRBJ2-1,-,TRBV25-1,few,TGTGCCAGCAGTAGTTCGGGACACTACTTTGAGCAGTTCTTC,CASSSSGHYFEQFF
TRBJ1-2,-,TRBV12-3/TRBV12-4,many,TGTGCCAGCAGTCCTGAGGGCTACTTCTATGGCTACACCTTC,CASSPEGYFYGYTF
TRBJ2-2,TRBD2,TRBV7-3,-,TGTGCCAGCAGCTTAGTACCCATCGGGACTAGGAGCCAAGAGGAGCTGTTTTTT,CASSLVPIGTRSQEELFF
TRBJ1-2,-,TRBV29-1,many,TGCAGCGTTGACCCCGCCGGGTGGGGGGCGGATGGCTACACCTTC,CSVDPAGWGADGYTF
TRBJ1-6,-,TRBV6-1,few,TGTGCCAGCAGCTCCGGGCCCTATAATTCACCCCTCCACTTT,CASSSGPYNSPLHF
TRBJ2-1,-,TRBV5-6,many,TGTGCCAGCAGCTTGGGAGGTCTACAGCAGTTCTTC,CASSLGGLQQFF
TRBJ1-2,-,TRBV28,-,TGTGCCGCTCGTCGTCATAACTATGGCTACACCTTC,CAARRHNYGYTF
TRBJ1-2,TRBD1,TRBV27,few,TGTGCCAGCAGTACAGCCAGGGGGCGGGTGGACTATGGCTACACCTTC,CASSTARGRVDYGYTF
TRBJ1-3,-,TRBV5-1,many,TGCGCCAGCAGCTTGGCCGGGGAGGGAAACACCATATATTTT,CASSLAGEGNTIYF
TRBJ1-2,TRBD1,TRBV3-1,-,TGTGCCAGTGGGCAGGGGGGCGGCTACACCTTC,CASGQGGGYTF
TRBJ1-2,-,TRBV27,many,TGTGCCAGCAGTTCTCACAGGTCGGACTATGGCTACACCTTC,CASSSHRSDYGYTF
TRBJ2-2,-,TRBV5-6,many,TGTGCCAGCAGCTGGGAACAGAGCACCGGGGAGCTGTTTTTT,CASSWEQSTGELFF